This section outlines one TCR beta chain sequence together with its context. What it binds is not known. The data originate from a study of T cell responses to AZD1222 COVID-19 vaccine. As for the study in general: Analyses pooled second doses at about 4 or about 12 weeks. General study points: Clonal diversity was possibly underestimated; the donors were predominantly white British and more often female. Rises in breadth and depth of Spike-specific TCRs came after two AZD1222 doses.

V was pared by 5 bases and J by 8 bases, with 15 bases between. In germline, CDR1 is LGHDT, CDR2 YNNKEL (reference sequence). The CDR3 consists of 14 residues. Only in-frame clones appear in the TCRdb table, and some are missing; sequencing was by immunoSEQ multiplex PCR. The sample shows around 160,000 clones, about nine tenths of them seen only once. The rearrangement uses TRBV3-1 (or the pseudogene TRBV3-2) and TRBJ1-4; D perhaps matches TRBD1 (6 bases). Sequencing was performed on peripheral blood, taken on day 0 of AZD1222 vaccination. The TCR sequence derives from an adult in good health. CDR3 in DNA: TGTGCCAGCAGCACAGGCATGGGGGCCGAAAAACTGTTTTTT. It translates to CASSTGMGAEKLFF.